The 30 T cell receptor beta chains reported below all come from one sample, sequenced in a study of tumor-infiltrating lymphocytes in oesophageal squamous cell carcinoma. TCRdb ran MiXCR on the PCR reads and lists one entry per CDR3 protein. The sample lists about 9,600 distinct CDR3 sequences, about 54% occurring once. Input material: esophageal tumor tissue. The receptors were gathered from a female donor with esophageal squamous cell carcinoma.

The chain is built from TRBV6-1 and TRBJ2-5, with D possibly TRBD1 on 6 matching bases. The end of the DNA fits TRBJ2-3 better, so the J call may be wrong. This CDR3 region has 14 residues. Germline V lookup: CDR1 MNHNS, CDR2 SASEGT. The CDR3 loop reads CASSWAGGTDTQYF. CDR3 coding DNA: TGTGCCAGCAGTTGGGCAGGGGGCACAGATACGCAGTATTTT.

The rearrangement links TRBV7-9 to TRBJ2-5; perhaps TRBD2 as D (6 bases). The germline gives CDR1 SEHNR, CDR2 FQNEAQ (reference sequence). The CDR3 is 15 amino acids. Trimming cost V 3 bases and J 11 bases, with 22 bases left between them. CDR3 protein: CASSFFAGSTDTQYF. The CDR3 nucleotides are TGTGCCAGCAGCTTTTTTGCGGGAAGCACAGATACGCAGTACTTC.

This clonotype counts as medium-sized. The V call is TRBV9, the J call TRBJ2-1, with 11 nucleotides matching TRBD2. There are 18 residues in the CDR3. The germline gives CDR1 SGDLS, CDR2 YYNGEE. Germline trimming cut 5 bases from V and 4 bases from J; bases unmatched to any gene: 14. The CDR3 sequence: CASSDPLTSGRPYNEQFF. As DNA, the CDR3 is TGTGCCAGCAGTGATCCACTCACTAGCGGGAGACCTTACAATGAGCAGTTCTTC.

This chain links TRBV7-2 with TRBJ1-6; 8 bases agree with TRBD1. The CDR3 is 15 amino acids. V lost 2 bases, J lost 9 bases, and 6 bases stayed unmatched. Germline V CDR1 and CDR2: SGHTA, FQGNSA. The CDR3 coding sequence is TGTGCCAGCAGCTTATTGAGGACAGGGATTTCACCCCTCCACTTT. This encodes CASSLLRTGISPLHF.

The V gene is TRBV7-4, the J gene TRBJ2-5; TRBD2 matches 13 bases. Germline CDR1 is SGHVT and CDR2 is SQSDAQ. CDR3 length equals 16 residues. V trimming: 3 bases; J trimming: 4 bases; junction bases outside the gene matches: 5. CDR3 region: CASSFGTSGVGETQYF. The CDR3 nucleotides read TGTGCCAGCAGCTTCGGGACTAGCGGGGTAGGAGAGACCCAGTACTTC.

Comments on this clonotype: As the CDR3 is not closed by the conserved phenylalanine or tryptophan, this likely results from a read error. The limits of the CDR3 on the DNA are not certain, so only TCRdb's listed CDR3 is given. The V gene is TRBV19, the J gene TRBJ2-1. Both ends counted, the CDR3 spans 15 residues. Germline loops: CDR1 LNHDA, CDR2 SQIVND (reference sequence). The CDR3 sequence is CASSIFLDYGYTFGS.

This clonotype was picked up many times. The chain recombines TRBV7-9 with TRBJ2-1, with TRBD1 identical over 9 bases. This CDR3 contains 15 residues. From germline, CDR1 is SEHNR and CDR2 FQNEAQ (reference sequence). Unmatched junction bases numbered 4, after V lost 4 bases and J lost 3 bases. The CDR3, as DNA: TGTGCCAGCAGCTCTGGGACAGGGATCTACAATGAGCAGTTCTTC. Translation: CASSSGTGIYNEQFF.

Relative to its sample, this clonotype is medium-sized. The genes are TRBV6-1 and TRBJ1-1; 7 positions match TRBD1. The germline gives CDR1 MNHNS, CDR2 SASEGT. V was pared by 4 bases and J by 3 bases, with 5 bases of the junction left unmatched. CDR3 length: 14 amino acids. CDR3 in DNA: TGTGCCAGCAGTGCAGGGGGATTAGACACTGAAGCTTTCTTT. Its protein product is CASSAGGLDTEAFF.

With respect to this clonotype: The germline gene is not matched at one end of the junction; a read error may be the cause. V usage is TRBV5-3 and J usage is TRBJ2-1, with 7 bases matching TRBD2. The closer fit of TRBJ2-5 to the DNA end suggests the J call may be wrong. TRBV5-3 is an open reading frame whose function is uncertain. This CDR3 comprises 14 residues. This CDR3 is CASSLTGGRETQYF. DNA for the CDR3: TGTGCCAGCAGCTTGACGGGGGGACGTGAGACCCAGTACTTC.

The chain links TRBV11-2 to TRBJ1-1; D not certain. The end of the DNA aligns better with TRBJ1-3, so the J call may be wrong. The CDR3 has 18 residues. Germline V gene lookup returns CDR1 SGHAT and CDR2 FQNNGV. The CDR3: CASSLNFRQAPSGNTIYF. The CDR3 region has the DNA TGTGCCAGCAGCTTAAACTTTAGGCAGGCCCCCTCTGGAAACACCATATATTTT.

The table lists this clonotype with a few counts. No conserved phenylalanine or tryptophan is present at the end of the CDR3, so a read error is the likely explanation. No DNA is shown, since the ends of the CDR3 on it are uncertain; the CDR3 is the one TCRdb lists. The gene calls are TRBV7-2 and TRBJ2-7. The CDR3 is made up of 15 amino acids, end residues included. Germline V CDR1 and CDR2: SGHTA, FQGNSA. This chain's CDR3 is CASSLASSYEQYFGS.

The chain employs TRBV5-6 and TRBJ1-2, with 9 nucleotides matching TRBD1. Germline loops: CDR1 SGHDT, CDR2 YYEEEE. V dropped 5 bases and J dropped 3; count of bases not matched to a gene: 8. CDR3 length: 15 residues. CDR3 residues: CASRLGQGRDYGYTF. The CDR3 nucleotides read TGTGCCAGCAGGTTAGGACAGGGGAGAGACTATGGCTACACCTTC. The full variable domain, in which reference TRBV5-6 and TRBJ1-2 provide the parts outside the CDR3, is DAGVTQSPTHLIKTRGQQVTLRCSPKSGHDTVSWYQQALGQGPQFIFQYYEEEERQRGNFPDRFSGHQFPNYSSELNVNALLLGDSALYLCASRLGQGRDYGYTFGSGTRLTVV.

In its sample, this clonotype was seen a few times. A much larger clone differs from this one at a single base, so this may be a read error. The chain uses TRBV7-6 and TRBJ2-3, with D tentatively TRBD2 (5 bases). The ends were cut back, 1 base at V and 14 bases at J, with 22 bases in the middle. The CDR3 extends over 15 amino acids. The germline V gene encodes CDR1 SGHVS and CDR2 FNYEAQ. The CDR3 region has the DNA TGTGCCAGCAGCTTAGGGCAGTTCAGCACCGGGGAGCTGTATTTT. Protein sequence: CASSLGQFSTGELYF.

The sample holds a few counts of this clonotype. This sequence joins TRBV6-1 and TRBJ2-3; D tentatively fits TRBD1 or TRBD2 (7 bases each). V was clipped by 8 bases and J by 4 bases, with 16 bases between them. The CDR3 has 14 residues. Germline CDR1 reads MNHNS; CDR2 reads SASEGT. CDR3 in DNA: TGTGCCAGCGGACTAGGGGGCCGAGCAGATACGCAGTATTTT. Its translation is CASGLGGRADTQYF.

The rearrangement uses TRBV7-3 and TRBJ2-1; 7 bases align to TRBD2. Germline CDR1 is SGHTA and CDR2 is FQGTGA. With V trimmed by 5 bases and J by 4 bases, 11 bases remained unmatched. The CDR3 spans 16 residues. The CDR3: CASSLGPAGRYNEQFF. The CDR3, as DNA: TGTGCCAGCAGCCTAGGCCCAGCGGGAAGATACAATGAGCAGTTCTTC. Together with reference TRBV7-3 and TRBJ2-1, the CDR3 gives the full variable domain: GAGVSQTPSNKVTEKGKYVELRCDPISGHTALYWYRQSLGQGPEFLIYFQGTGAADDSGLPNDRFFAVRPEGSVSTLKIQRTERGDSAVYLCASSLGPAGRYNEQFFGPGTRLTVL.

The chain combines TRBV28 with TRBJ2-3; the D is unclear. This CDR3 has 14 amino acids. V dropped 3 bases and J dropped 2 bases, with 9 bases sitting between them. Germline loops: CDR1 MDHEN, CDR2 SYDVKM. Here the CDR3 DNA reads TGTGCCAGCAGTTTGCCACCTAACACAGATACGCAGTATTTT. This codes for CASSLPPNTDTQYF.

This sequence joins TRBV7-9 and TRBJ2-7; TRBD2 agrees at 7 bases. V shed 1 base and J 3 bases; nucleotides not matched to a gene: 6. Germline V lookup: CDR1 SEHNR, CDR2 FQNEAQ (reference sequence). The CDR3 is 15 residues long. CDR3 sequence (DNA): TGTGCCAGCAGCTTAGATCTAGCGGTTCACTACGAGCAGTACTTC. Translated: CASSLDLAVHYEQYF.

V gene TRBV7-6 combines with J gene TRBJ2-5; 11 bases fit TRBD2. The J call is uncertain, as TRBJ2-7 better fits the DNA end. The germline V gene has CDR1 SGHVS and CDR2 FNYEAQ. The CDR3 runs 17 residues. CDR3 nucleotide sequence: TGTGCCAGCAGCCTCATGACTAGCGGGATTACCACCAACGAGCAGTACTTC. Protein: CASSLMTSGITTNEQYF.

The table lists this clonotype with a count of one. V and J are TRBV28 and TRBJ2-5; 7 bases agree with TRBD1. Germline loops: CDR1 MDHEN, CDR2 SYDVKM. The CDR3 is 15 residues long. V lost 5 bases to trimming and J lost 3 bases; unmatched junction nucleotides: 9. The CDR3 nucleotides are TGTGCCAGCAGTCCTCCGGGACAGATAGAAGAGACCCAGTACTTC. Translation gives CASSPPGQIEETQYF. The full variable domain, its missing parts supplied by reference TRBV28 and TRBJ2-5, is DVKVTQSSRYLVKRTGEKVFLECVQDMDHENMFWYRQDPGLGLRLIYFSYDVKMKEKGDIPEGYSVSREKKERFSLILESASTNQTSMYLCASSPPGQIEETQYFGPGTRLLVL.

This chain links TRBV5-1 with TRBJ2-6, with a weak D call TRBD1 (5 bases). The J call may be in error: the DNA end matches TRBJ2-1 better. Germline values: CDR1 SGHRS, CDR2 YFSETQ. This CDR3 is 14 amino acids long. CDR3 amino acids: CASTPDTRYNEQFF. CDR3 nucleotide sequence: TGCGCCAGCACTCCGGACACAAGGTACAATGAGCAGTTCTTC.

CDR3 residues: CASSRSGAGANVLTF. The CDR3 bases are TGTGCCAGCAGTCGCAGCGGAGCTGGGGCCAACGTCCTGACTTTC. This chain uses TRBV7-2 with TRBJ2-6, with a tentative D call TRBD2 (5 bases). The CDR3 totals 15 residues. V dropped 6 bases and J dropped 2 bases, with 11 bases sitting between them. The germline gives CDR1 SGHTA, CDR2 FQGNSA.

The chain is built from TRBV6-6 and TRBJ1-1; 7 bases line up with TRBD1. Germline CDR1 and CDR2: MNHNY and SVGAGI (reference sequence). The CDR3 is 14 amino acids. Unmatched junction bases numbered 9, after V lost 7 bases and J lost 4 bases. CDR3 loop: CASKAGQGGTEAFF. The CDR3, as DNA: TGTGCCAGCAAAGCCGGCCAGGGGGGCACTGAAGCTTTCTTT.

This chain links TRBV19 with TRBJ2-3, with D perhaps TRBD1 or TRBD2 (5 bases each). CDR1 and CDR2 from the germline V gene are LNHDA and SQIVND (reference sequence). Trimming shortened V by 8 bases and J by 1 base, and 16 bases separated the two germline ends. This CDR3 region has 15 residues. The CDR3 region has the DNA TGTGCCAGTTCCCGGGGCCTTTGGGGCACAGATACGCAGTATTTT. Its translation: CASSRGLWGTDTQYF.

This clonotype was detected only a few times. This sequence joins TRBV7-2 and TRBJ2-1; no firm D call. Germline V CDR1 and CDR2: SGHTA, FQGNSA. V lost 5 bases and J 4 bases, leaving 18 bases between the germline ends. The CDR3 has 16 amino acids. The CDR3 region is CASSPPVTRLYNEQFF. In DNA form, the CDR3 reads TGTGCCAGCAGCCCCCCCGTCACTCGCCTGTACAATGAGCAGTTCTTC.

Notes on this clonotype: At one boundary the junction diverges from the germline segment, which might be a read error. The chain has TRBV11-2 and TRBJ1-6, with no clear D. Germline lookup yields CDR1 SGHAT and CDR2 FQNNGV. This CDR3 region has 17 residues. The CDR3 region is CASSLNDYPSYNSPLHF. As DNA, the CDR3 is TGTGCCAGCAGCTTAAACGACTACCCCTCCTATAATTCACCCCTCCACTTC.

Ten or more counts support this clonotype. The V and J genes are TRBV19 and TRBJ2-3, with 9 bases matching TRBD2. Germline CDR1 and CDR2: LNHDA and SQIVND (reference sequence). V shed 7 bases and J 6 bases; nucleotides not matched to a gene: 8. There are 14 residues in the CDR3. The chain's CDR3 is CASNGREGQDTQYF. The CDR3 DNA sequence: TGTGCCAGTAATGGGCGGGAGGGCCAGGATACGCAGTATTTT.

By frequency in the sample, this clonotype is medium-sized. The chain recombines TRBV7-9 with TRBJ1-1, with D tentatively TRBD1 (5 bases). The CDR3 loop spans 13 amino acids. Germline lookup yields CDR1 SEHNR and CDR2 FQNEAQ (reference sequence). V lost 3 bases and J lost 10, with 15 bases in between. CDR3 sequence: CASSFLSGTSAFF. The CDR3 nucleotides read TGTGCCAGCAGCTTCTTGTCCGGGACGTCAGCTTTCTTT.

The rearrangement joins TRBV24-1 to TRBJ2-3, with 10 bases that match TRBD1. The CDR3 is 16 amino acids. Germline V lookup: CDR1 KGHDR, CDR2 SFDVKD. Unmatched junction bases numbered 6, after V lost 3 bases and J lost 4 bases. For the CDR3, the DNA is TGTGCCACCAGTGATCCGGGACAGGGGTCCGCAGATACGCAGTATTTT. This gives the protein CATSDPGQGSADTQYF.

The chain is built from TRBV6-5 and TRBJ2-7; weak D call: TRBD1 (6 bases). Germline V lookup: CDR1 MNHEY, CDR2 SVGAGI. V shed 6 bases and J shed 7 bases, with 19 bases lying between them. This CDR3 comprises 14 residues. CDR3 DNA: TGTGCCAGCAGGGTCGGGACAACCTACAATGAGCAGTACTTC. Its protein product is CASRVGTTYNEQYF.

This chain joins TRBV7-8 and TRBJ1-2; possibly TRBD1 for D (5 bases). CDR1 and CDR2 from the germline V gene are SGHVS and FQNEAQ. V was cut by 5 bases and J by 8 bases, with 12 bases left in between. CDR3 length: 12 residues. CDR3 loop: CASSRGLGGYTF. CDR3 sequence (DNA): TGTGCCAGCAGCCGGGGACTTGGGGGCTACACCTTC.